The 14 T cell receptor beta chains below were found in one sample sequenced in a study of T cells in Graves' hyperthyroidism and ophthalmopathy. RNA transcripts provided the source from which TCR beta CDR3 regions were amplified. Initially, a first-round RT-PCR of the TCR CDR3 employed the HTBI primer set. A single record per CDR3 protein comes from TCRdb applying MiXCR to the multiplex PCR reads. The sample yields about 720,000 distinct CDR3 sequences, around 20% seen once. The specimen was blood. The source is a woman aged 50 to 60 with Graves' hyperthyroidism that later progressed to Graves' ophthalmopathy.

This chain joins TRBV5-1 and TRBJ2-2; TRBD1 matches at 9 bases. CDR1 and CDR2 (germline): SGHRS, YFSETQ. The trim removed 5 bases at V and 6 bases at J, leaving 8 bases unmatched. This CDR3 has 15 amino acids. The CDR3 spells CASRPGQGFPGELFF. The CDR3 DNA sequence: TGCGCCAGCAGGCCGGGACAGGGCTTCCCCGGGGAGCTGTTTTTT.

The chain employs TRBV3-1 and TRBJ1-4; tentatively, D is TRBD1 (5 bases). This CDR3 is built from 14 residues. Germline V gene lookup returns CDR1 LGHDT and CDR2 YNNKEL (reference sequence). V lost 3 bases to trimming and J lost 5 bases, with 10 bases between them. The chain's CDR3 is CASSHRDGNEKLFF. The CDR3 nucleotides read TGTGCCAGCAGCCACCGGGACGGGAATGAAAAACTGTTTTTT.

The rearrangement links TRBV7-6 to TRBJ2-1, with D possibly being TRBD1 or TRBD2 (6 bases each). This CDR3 contains 18 residues. CDR1 and CDR2 (germline): SGHVS, FNYEAQ. Trimming shortened V by 2 bases and J by 5 bases, and 22 bases separated the two germline ends. As DNA, the CDR3 is TGTGCCAGCAGCTTAAATTGGCCGGGGGCGGGAACTGACAATGAGCAGTTCTTC. It translates to CASSLNWPGAGTDNEQFF. The whole variable domain, filled in from reference TRBV7-6 and TRBJ2-1, reads GAGVSQSPRYKVTKRGQDVALRCDPISGHVSLYWYRQALGQGPEFLTYFNYEAQQDKSGLPNDRFSAERPEGSISTLTIQRTEQRDSAMYRCASSLNWPGAGTDNEQFFGPGTRLTVL.

This clonotype was recorded many times. The chain recombines TRBV10-3 with TRBJ2-5; 8 nucleotides line up with TRBD2. Trimming took 3 bases from V and 3 from J; bases not matched to a gene: 3. Germline V CDR1 and CDR2: ENHRY, SYGVKD. CDR3 length: 14 residues. The DNA of the CDR3 is TGTGCCATCAGTGACGGGAGGGGGGAAGAGACCCAGTACTTC. The encoded protein is CAISDGRGEETQYF.

This clonotype was picked up one time. The rearrangement uses TRBV5-1 and TRBJ2-3, with TRBD2 identical over 7 bases. This CDR3 has 16 residues. Trimming removed 6 bases from V and 3 bases from J; junction bases left unmatched: 13. The germline V gene has CDR1 SGHRS and CDR2 YFSETQ. The CDR3 region has the DNA TGCGCCAGCACCCAGGAAGGCGGGAGCAGGACAGATACGCAGTATTTT. It codes for CASTQEGGSRTDTQYF.

The chain employs TRBV4-2 and TRBJ2-1; 7 nucleotides line up with TRBD2. Germline V gene data show CDR1 as LGHNA and CDR2 as YNFKEQ. The CDR3 spans 17 residues. V lost 0 bases, J lost 3 bases, and 8 bases stayed unmatched. The CDR3 nucleotides read TGTGCCAGCAGCCAAGAGATTGGCGGGGACTACTACAATGAGCAGTTCTTC. Its protein product is CASSQEIGGDYYNEQFF.

This clonotype was seen ten or more times. The chain combines TRBV2 with TRBJ1-5; a weak D match, TRBD1 (6 bases). The CDR3 totals 14 residues. V gave up 2 bases and J gave up 6 bases, with 11 bases separating them. CDR1 is SNHLY, CDR2 FYNNEI, per germline. The chain's CDR3 is CASSERGAVQPQHF. The CDR3 DNA follows: TGTGCCAGCAGTGAACGGGGGGCCGTTCAGCCCCAGCATTTT.

There are a few counts of this clonotype. This rearrangement joins TRBV10-3 to TRBJ1-2, with 7 bases matching TRBD1. There are 14 residues in the CDR3. V dropped 0 bases and J dropped 4; count of bases not matched to a gene: 2. Germline V gene lookup returns CDR1 ENHRY and CDR2 SYGVKD. DNA of the CDR3: TGTGCCATCAGTGAGTCCGACAGGGTCTATGGCTACACCTTC. This codes for CAISESDRVYGYTF.

This clonotype was counted only a few times. The junction does not match germline at one end; this may be a read error. This chain links TRBV6-1 with TRBJ1-5; tentative D call: TRBD1 (5 bases). Germline assignment: CDR1 MNHNS and CDR2 SASEGT. The CDR3 has 14 amino acids. The CDR3: CASLGVAINQPRHF. The DNA of the CDR3 is TGTGCCAGCCTGGGGGTCGCGATCAATCAGCCCCGGCATTTT.

At least ten counts were recorded for this clonotype. The rearrangement links TRBV11-3 to TRBJ2-4; no definite D call. The CDR3 is made up of 13 amino acids. Germline assignment: CDR1 SGHNT and CDR2 YENEEA. The germline V and J ends were trimmed by 5 bases and 5 bases, with 10 bases remaining between them. CDR3 sequence (DNA): TGTGCCAGCAGCAGTAGACTCGAAAACATTCAGTACTTC. Protein product: CASSSRLENIQYF. The full variable domain, its missing parts supplied by reference TRBV11-3 and TRBJ2-4, is EAGVVQSPRYKIIEKKQPVAFWCNPISGHNTLYWYLQNLGQGPELLIRYENEEAVDDSQLPKDRFSAERLKGVDSTLKIQPAELGDSAVYLCASSSRLENIQYFGAGTRLSVL.

This clonotype was recorded at least ten times. The rearrangement links TRBV2 to TRBJ2-5, with D perhaps matching TRBD1 (6 bases). Germline V CDR1 and CDR2: SNHLY, FYNNEI. This CDR3 is 15 amino acids long. V lost 0 bases and J 1 base, leaving 9 bases between the germline ends. The CDR3 DNA reads TGTGCCAGCAGTGAAGCCCGGACAGCCCAAGAGACCCAGTACTTC. Protein product: CASSEARTAQETQYF.

This clonotype has ten or more counts. The J gene is TRBJ2-7, the V gene TRBV5-1; D call uncertain. From germline, CDR1 is SGHRS and CDR2 YFSETQ. This CDR3 comprises 14 residues. Trimming took 0 bases from V and 5 from J, leaving 12 bases between them. CDR3 DNA sequence: TGCGCCAGCAGCTTGGCCGCGGTAGACAACGAGCAGTACTTC. It is translated as CASSLAAVDNEQYF.

About this clonotype: Since a much larger clone is just one base distant, this may be a read error. The rearrangement uses TRBV5-1 and TRBJ2-1; 13 bases are a match to TRBD2. This CDR3 region has 16 residues. Germline CDR1 is SGHRS and CDR2 is YFSETQ. The CDR3 nucleotides are TGCGCCAGCAGCTCGACTAGCGGGGGGACCTACAATGAGCAGCTCTTC. Its translation: CASSSTSGGTYNEQLF.

The chain has TRBV6-5 and TRBJ2-1, with D possibly being TRBD1 or TRBD2 (6 bases each). CDR1 MNHEY and CDR2 SVGAGI come from the germline V gene. V shed 2 bases and J shed 1 base, with 9 bases lying between them. This CDR3 region has 15 residues. The DNA for the CDR3 is TGTGCCAGCAGTTACGGGGGGCGATCCTACAATGAGCAGTTCTTC. Amino acids: CASSYGGRSYNEQFF.